This TCR beta chain was sequenced in a study of vaccination effects on CD4 cells after COVID-19. Overall study context: Every participant took two doses of the BNT162b2 or mRNA-1273 vaccine.

Sequencing was preceded by expansion of antigen-specific CD4+ T cells with viral peptide pools in the ViraFEST assay. Having been cultured for 9 to 11 days, the cells underwent CD4+ T cell isolation. Prior SARS-CoV-2 infection was absent in the vaccine recipients, as shown by negative nucleocapsid antibodies. For this clone: As yet, its antigen is unknown.

In germline, CDR1 is MDHEN, CDR2 SYDVKM. V dropped 5 bases and J dropped 5 bases, with 10 bases sitting between them. This CDR3 has 14 amino acids. The protocol was immunoSEQ multiplex PCR, while the TCRdb copy is restricted to in-frame clones and leaves out a portion. The sample records 35,000 to 45,000 clones, around three quarters being singletons. The sequence was collected from a human donor who received a COVID-19 vaccine. The V and J genes are TRBV28 and TRBJ1-6; weak D call: TRBD1 (6 bases). The sequences come from CD4+ T cells from PBMCs cultured with SARS-CoV-2 spike peptides, collected before COVID-19 vaccination. CDR3: CASSLTGNNSPLHF. The CDR3 coding sequence is TGTGCCAGCAGTCTTACAGGGAATAATTCACCCCTCCACTTT.